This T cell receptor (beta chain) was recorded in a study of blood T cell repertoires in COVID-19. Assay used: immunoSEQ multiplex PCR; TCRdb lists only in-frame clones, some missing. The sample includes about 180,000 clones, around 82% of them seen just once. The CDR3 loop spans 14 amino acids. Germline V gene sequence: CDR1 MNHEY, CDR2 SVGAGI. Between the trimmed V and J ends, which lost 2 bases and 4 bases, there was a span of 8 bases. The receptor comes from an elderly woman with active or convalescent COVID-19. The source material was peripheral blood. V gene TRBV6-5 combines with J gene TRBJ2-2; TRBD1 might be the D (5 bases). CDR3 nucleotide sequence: TGTGCCAGCAGTTACCCCGACAGCACCGGGGAGCTGTTTTTT. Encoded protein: CASSYPDSTGELFF.